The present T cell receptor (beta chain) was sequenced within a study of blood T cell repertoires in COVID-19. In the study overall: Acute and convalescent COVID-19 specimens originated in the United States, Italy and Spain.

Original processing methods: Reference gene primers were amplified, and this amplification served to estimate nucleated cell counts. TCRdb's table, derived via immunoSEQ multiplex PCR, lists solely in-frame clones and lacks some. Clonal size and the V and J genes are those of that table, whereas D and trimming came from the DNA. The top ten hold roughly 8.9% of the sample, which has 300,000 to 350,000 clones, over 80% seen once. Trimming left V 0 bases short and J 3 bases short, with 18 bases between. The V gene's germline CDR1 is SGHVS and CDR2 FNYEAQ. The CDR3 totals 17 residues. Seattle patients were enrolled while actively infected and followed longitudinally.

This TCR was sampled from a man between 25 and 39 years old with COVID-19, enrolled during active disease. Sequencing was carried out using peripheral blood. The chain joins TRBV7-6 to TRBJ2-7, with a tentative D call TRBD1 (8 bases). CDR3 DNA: TGTGCCAGCAGCTTAGCGGGGGGGACAGGAGGTTACTACGAGCAGTACTTC. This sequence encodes CASSLAGGTGGYYEQYF.